This T cell receptor (beta chain) was captured in a study of T cells in Graves' hyperthyroidism and ophthalmopathy. The TCR beta CDR3 regions underwent amplification using RNA transcripts as the source. A set of HTBI primers served as the primers for a first-round RT-PCR of the TCR CDR3. One entry per CDR3 protein results from TCRdb running MiXCR on the multiplex PCR reads. The sample lists 500,000 to 550,000 distinct CDR3 sequences, just under 20% occurring once. This clonotype came up a few times. Fresh 10 ml peripheral blood yielded PBMCs. Germline CDR1 and CDR2: SGHRS and YFSETQ. The CDR3 totals 16 residues. The ends lost 4 bases at V and 9 bases at J; junction bases unmatched: 12.

The chain recombines TRBV5-1 with TRBJ2-1, with 11 bases aligning to TRBD1. The receptor was derived from a man aged 40-50 years with Graves' ophthalmopathy. The specimen sequenced was blood. CDR3 protein: CASSPSGTGGQGEQFF. Here the CDR3 DNA reads TGCGCCAGCAGCCCCTCCGGGACAGGGGGGCAAGGTGAGCAGTTCTTC.